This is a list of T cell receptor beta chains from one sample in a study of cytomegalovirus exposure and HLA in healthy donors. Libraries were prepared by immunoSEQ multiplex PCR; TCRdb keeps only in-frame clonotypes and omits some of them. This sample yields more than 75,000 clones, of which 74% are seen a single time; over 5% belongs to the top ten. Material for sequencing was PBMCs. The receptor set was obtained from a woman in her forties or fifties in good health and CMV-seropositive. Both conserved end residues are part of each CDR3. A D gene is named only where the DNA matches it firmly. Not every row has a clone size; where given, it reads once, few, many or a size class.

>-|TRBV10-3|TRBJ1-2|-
TGTGCCACCCGGCGGGAACACGGGGGTGAATATGGCTACACCTTC
CATRREHGGEYGYTF
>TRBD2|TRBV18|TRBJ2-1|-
TGTGCCAGCTCAACAGCGGGGCTCTCCTACAATGAGCAGTTCTTC
CASSTAGLSYNEQFF
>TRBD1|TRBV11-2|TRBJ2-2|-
TGTGCCAGCAGCACCCGGACAGGGCTACACACCGGGGAGCTGTTTTTT
CASSTRTGLHTGELFF
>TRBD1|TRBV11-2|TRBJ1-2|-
TGTGCCAGCAGCATATACAGGGGAGCGAACTATGGCTACACCTTC
CASSIYRGANYGYTF
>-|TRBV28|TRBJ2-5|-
TGTGCCAGCAGTCAACAGGCCGTAAGGACCCAGTACTTC
CASSQQAVRTQYF
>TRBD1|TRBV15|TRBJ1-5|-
TGTGCCACCAGCAGGAAAACAGGGGACCAGCCCCAGCATTTT
CATSRKTGDQPQHF
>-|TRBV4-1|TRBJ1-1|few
TGCGCCAGCAGCCAGGACAATTTGAACACTGAAGCTTTCTTT
CASSQDNLNTEAFF
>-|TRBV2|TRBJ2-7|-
TGTGCCAGCAGTGAAGACTTCCCCTCTATCTACGAGCAGTACTTC
CASSEDFPSIYEQYF
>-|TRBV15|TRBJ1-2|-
TGTGCCACCAGCAGAGGGGAGACGATGATTAACTATGGCTACACCTTC
CATSRGETMINYGYTF
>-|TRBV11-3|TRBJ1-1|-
TGTGCCAGCAGCTCAACGACGGGCACTGAAGCTTTCTTT
CASSSTTGTEAFF
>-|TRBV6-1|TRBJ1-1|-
TGTGCCAGCAGTCTAATTGCAGGGAACACTGAAGCTTTCTTT
CASSLIAGNTEAFF
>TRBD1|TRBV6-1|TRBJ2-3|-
TGTGCCAGCAGAAGACAGGGGGGAACAGATACGCAGTATTTT
CASRRQGGTDTQYF
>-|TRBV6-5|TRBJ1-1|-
TGTGCCAGCAGTTACCCTGGACAGAAGAACACTGAAGCTTTCTTT
CASSYPGQKNTEAFF
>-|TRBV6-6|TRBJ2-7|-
TGTGCCAGCAGTTACGGGAGAATTTACGAGCAGTACTTC
CASSYGRIYEQYF
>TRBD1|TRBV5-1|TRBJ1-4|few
TGCGCCAGCAGCTTGGGACAGGGGGCTGAAAAACTGTTTTTT
CASSLGQGAEKLFF
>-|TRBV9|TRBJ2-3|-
TGTGCCAGCGAGGCTACCACAGATACGCAGTATTTT
CASEATTDTQYF
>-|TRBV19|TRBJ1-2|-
TGTGCCAGTAGTCCACCTGACAGGATGTCGGGTGGCTACACCTTC
CASSPPDRMSGGYTF
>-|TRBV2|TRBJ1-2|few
TGTGCCAGCCCAGGGGAGGGAAACTATGGCTACACCTTC
CASPGEGNYGYTF